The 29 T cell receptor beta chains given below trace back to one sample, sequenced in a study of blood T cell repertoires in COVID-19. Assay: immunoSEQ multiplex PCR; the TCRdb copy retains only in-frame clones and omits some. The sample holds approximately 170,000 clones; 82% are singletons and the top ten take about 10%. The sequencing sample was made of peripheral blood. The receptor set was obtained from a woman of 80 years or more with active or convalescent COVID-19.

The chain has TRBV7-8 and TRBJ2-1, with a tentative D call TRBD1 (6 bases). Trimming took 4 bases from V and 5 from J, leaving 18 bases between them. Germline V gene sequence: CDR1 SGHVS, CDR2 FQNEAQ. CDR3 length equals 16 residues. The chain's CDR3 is CASSSRWDTTHNEQFF. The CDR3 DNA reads TGTGCCAGCAGCTCTCGATGGGACACGACACACAATGAGCAGTTCTTC.

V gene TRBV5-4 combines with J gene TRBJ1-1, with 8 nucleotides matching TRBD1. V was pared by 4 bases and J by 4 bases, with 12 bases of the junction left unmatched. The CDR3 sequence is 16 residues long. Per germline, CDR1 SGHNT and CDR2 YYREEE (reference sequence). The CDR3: CASSPPGGRISTEAFF. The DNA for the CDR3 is TGTGCCAGCAGCCCCCCAGGGGGCCGGATTAGCACTGAAGCTTTCTTT. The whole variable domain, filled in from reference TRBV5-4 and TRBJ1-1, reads ETGVTQSPTHLIKTRGQQVTLRCSSQSGHNTVSWYQQALGQGPQFIFQYYREEENGRGNFPPRFSGLQFPNYSSELNVNALELDDSALYLCASSPPGGRISTEAFFGQGTRLTVV.

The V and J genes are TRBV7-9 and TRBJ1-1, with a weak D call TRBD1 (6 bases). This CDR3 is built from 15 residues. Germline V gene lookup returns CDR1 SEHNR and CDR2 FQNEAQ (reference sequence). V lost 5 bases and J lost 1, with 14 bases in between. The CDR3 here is CASSTPGTTNTEAFF. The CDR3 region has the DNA TGTGCCAGCAGCACTCCCGGGACAACGAACACTGAAGCTTTCTTT.

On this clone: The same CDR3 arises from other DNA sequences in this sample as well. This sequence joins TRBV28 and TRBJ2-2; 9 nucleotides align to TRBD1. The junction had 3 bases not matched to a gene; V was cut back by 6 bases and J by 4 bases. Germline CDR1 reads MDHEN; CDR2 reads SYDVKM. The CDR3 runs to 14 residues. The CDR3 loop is CASSRQGGTGELFF. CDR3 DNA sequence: TGTGCCAGCAGCAGACAGGGGGGCACCGGGGAGCTGTTTTTT.

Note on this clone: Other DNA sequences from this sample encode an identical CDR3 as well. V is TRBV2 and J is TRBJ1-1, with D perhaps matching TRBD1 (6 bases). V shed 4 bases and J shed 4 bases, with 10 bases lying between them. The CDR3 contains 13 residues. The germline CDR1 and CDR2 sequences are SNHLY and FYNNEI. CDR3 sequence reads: CASSGQGSTEAFF. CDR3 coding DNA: TGTGCCAGCAGTGGGCAGGGGAGCACTGAAGCTTTCTTT.

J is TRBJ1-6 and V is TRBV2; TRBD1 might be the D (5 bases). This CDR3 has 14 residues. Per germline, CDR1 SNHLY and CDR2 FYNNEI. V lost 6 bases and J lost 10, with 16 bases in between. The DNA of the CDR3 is TGTGCCAGCAGCGTCCAGGGTACATTCTCACCCCTCCACTTT. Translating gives CASSVQGTFSPLHF.

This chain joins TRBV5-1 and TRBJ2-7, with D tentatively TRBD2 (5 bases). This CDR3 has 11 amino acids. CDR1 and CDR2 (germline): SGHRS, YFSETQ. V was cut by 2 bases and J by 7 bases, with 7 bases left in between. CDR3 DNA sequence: TGCGCCAGCAGCTTTCGAGGGGAGCAGTACTTC. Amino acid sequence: CASSFRGEQYF. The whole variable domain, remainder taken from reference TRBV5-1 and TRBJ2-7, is KAGVTQTPRYLIKTRGQQVTLSCSPISGHRSVSWYQQTPGQGLQFLFEYFSETQRNKGNFPGRFSGRQFSNSRSEMNVSTLELGDSALYLCASSFRGEQYFGPGTRLTVT.

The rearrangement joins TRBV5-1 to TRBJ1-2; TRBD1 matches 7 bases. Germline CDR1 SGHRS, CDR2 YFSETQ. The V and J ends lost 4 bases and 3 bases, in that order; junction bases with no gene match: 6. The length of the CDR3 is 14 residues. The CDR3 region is CASSRRGTDYGYTF. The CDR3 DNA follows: TGCGCCAGCAGCCGTCGCGGGACAGACTATGGCTACACCTTC.

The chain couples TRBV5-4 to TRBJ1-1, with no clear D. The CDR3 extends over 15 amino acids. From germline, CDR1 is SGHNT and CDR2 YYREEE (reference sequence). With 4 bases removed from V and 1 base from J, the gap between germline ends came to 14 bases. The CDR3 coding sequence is TGTGCCAGCAGCCGCGAGAGGGCATGGAACACTGAAGCTTTCTTT. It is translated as CASSRERAWNTEAFF.

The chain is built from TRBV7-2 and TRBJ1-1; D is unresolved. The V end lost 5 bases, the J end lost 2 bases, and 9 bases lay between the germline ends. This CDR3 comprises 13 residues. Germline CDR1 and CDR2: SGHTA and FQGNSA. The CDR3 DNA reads TGTGCCAGCAGCAATCAGGTTAACACTGAAGCTTTCTTT. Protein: CASSNQVNTEAFF.

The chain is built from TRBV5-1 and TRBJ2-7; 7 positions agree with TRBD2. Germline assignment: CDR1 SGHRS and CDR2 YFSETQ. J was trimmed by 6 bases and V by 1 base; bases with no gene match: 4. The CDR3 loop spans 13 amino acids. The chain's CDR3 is CASSLPGGSEQYF. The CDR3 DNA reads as TGCGCCAGCAGCTTGCCGGGAGGCTCCGAGCAGTACTTC.

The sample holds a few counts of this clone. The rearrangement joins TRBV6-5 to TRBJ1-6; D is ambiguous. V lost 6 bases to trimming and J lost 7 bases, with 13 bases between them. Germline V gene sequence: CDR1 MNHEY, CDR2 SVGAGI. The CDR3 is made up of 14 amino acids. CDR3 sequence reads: CASSQKFGNSPLHF. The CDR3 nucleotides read TGTGCCAGCAGCCAGAAATTTGGCAATTCACCCCTCCACTTT.

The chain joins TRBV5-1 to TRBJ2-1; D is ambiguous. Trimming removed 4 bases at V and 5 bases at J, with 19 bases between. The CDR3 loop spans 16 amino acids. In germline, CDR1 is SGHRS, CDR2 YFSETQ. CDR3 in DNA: TGCGCCAGCAGCCTGCCTAAAGGCGGTCTGGACAATGAGCAGTTCTTC. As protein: CASSLPKGGLDNEQFF.

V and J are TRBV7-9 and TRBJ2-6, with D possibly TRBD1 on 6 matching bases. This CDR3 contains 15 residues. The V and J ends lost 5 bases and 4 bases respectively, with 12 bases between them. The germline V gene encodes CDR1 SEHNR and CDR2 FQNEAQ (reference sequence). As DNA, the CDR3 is TGTGCCAGCAGCGGGACACTTCCCGGGGCCAACGTCCTGACTTTC. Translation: CASSGTLPGANVLTF.

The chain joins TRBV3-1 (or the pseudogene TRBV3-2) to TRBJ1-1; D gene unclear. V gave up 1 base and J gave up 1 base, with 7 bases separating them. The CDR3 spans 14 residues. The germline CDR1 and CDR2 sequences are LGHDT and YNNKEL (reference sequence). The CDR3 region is CASSQGAANTEAFF. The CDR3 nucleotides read TGTGCCAGCAGCCAAGGGGCTGCGAACACTGAAGCTTTCTTT.

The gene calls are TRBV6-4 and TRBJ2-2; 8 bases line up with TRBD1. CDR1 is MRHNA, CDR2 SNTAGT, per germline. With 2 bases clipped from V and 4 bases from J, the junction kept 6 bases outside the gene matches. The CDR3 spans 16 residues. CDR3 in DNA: TGTGCCAGCAGTGACGACAGGGGTGTTGGCACCGGGGAGCTGTTTTTT. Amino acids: CASSDDRGVGTGELFF.

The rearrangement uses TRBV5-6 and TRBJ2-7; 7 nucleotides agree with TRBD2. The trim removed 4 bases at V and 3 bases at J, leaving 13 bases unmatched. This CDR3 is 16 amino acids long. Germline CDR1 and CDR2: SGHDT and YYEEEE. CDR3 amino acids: CASSPGLGGRDYEQYF. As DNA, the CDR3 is TGTGCCAGCAGCCCCGGCCTCGGCGGGAGAGACTACGAGCAGTACTTC.

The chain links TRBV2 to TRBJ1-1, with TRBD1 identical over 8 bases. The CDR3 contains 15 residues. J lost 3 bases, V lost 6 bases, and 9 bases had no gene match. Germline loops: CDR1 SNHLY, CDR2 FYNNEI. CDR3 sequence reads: CASRAGTGLYTEAFF. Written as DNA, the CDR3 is TGTGCCAGCAGAGCTGGGACAGGCTTATACACTGAAGCTTTCTTT.

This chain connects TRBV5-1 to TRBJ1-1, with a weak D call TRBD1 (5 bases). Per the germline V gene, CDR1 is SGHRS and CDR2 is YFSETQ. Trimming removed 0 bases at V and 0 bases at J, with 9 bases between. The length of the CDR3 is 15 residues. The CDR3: CASSLAWGMNTEAFF. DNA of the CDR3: TGCGCCAGCAGCTTGGCGTGGGGCATGAACACTGAAGCTTTCTTT.

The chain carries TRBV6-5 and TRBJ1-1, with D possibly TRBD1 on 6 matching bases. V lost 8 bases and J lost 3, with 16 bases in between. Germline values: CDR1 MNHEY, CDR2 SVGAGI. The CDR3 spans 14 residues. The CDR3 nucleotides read TGTGCCAGCCTCCGAAACTACAGGGACACTGAAGCTTTCTTT. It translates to CASLRNYRDTEAFF.

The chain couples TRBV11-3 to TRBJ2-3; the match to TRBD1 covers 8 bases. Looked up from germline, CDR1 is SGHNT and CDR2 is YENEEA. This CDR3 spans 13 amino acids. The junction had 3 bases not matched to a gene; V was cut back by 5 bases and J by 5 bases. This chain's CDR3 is CASSPTGEDTQYF. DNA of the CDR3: TGTGCCAGCAGCCCGACAGGGGAAGATACGCAGTATTTT.

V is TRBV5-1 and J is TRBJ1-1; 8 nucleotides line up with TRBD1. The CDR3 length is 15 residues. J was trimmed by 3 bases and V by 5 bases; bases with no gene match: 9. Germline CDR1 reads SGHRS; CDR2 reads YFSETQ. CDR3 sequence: CASRSQGASYTEAFF. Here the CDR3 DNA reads TGCGCCAGCAGAAGCCAGGGGGCGAGTTACACTGAAGCTTTCTTT.

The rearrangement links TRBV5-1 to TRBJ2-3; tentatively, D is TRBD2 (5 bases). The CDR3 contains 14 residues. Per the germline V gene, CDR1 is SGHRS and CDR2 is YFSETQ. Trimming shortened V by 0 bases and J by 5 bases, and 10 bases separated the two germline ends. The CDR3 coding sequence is TGCGCCAGCAGCTTGGGTAGCGAGGGAGATACGCAGTATTTT. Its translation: CASSLGSEGDTQYF. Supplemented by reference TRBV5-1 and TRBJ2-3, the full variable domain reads KAGVTQTPRYLIKTRGQQVTLSCSPISGHRSVSWYQQTPGQGLQFLFEYFSETQRNKGNFPGRFSGRQFSNSRSEMNVSTLELGDSALYLCASSLGSEGDTQYFGPGTRLTVL.

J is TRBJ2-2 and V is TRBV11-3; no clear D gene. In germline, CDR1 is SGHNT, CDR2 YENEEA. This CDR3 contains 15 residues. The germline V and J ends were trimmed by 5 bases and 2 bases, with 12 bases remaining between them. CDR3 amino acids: CASSLRDSNTGELFF. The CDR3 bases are TGTGCCAGCAGCCTCCGAGACTCAAACACCGGGGAGCTGTTTTTT.

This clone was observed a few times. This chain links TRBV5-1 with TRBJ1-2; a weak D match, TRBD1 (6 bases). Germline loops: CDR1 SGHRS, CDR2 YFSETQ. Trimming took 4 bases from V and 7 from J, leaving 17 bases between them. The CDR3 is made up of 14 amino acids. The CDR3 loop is CASSPALSDSGYTF. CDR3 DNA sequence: TGCGCCAGCAGCCCGGCTTTATCGGACAGTGGCTACACCTTC.

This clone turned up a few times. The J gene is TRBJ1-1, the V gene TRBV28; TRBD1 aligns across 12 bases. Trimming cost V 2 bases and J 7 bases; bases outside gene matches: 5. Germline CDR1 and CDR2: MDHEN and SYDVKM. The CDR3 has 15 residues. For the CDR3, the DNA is TGTGCCAGCAGTTTAGGGGACAGGGGGCTTGTTGAAGCTTTCTTT. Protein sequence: CASSLGDRGLVEAFF. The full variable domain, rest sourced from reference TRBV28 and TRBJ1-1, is DVKVTQSSRYLVKRTGEKVFLECVQDMDHENMFWYRQDPGLGLRLIYFSYDVKMKEKGDIPEGYSVSREKKERFSLILESASTNQTSMYLCASSLGDRGLVEAFFGQGTRLTVV.

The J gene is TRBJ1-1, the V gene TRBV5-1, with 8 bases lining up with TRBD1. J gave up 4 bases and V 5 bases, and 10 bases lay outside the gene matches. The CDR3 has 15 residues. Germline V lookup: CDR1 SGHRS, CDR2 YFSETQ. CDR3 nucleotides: TGCGCCAGCAGTAGTAACAGGGGGGTGGGCACTGAAGCTTTCTTT. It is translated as CASSSNRGVGTEAFF.

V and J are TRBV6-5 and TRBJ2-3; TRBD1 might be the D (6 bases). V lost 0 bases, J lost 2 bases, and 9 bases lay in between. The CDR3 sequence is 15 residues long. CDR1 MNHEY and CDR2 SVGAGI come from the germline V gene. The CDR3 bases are TGTGCCAGCAGTTACTCAAGGACAGCCACAGATACGCAGTATTTT. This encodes CASSYSRTATDTQYF.

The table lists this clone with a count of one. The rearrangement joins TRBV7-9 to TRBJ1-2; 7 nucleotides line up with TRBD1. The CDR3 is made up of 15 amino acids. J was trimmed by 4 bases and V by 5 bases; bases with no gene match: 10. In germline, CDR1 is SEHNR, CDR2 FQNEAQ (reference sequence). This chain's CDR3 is CASSQLTGLGYGYTF. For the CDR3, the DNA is TGTGCCAGCAGCCAATTGACAGGGTTGGGCTATGGCTACACCTTC. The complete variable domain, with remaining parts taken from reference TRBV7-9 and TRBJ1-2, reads DTGVSQNPRHKITKRGQNVTFRCDPISEHNRLYWYRQTLGQGPEFLTYFQNEAQLEKSRLLSDRFSAERPKGSFSTLEIQRTEQGDSAMYLCASSQLTGLGYGYTFGSGTRLTVV.